This is a list of T cell receptor beta chains from one sample in a study of T cell changes during pregnancy in multiple sclerosis. The data were produced by immunoSEQ multiplex PCR, yet TCRdb's version contains in-frame clones alone and is incomplete. Of approximately 60,000 clones detected, about 91% appear once; the ten largest clones hold 3% to 4%. The specimen was peripheral blood, collected after pregnancy. Receptors were obtained from a female donor in good health, enrolled as a control in a pregnancy study. Both conserved end residues are part of each CDR3.

TRBV4-2,14,TRBJ1-5,CASSQEQINQPQHF
TRBV5-1,13,TRBJ1-1,CASSLGGGTEAFF
TRBV28,14,TRBJ1-1,CASRGGDMNTEAFF
TRBV27,16,TRBJ2-2,CASSPRGGPNTGELFF
TRBV2,17,TRBJ2-7,CASSEVGQWAGTYEQYF
TRBV5-1,14,TRBJ2-5,CASSDAGIRETQYF
TRBV30,13,TRBJ1-1,CAWSVTLNTEAFF
TRBV19,17,TRBJ1-3,CASSIVGPATGGNTIYF
TRBV5-1,16,TRBJ1-1,CASRTDRISSNTEAFF
TRBV2,15,TRBJ2-2,CASRKTPENTGELFF
TRBV27,16,TRBJ2-7,CASSYVGGGVFYEQYF
TRBV6-1,15,TRBJ2-1,CASSRGPGSYNEQFF
TRBV21-1,18,TRBJ2-3,CASSKEGQGEVSTDTQYF
TRBV10-3,12,TRBJ1-4,CAISGTEEKLFF
TRBV5-1,16,TRBJ1-6,CASSHGSPANNSPLHF